One sample yielded the 5 T cell receptor beta chains listed below, sequenced in a study of blood T cell repertoires in COVID-19. Data came from immunoSEQ multiplex PCR; TCRdb stores just in-frame clones and leaves some out. The sample has some 72,000 clones; 80% to 90% are singletons. The source material was peripheral blood. Every receptor here comes from a man aged 50 or older with active COVID-19.

In this sample, this clone turned up a few times. The chain uses TRBV18 and TRBJ1-3; TRBD1 might be the D (6 bases). Trimming cost V 8 bases and J 0 bases, with 20 bases left between them. CDR1 and CDR2 (germline): KGHSH, LQKENI. CDR3 length: 17 amino acids. The CDR3: CASAPGQGKVSGNTIYF. DNA of the CDR3: TGTGCCAGCGCCCCGGGACAAGGGAAAGTCTCTGGAAACACCATATATTTT. Variable domain in full (rest from reference TRBV18 and TRBJ1-3): NAGVMQNPRHLVRRRGQEARLRCSPMKGHSHVYWYRQLPEEGLKFMVYLQKENIIDESGMPKERFSAEFPKEGPSILRIQQVVRGDSAAYFCASAPGQGKVSGNTIYFGEGSWLTVV.

This clone was counted only a few times. The chain uses TRBV4-1 and TRBJ2-1; D possibly corresponds to TRBD2 (5 bases). V was shortened by 0 bases and J by 5 bases, with 14 bases between the two germline ends. The CDR3 runs 16 residues. CDR1 and CDR2 (germline): MGHRA, YSYEKL. CDR3 loop: CASSQDGRGRDNEQFF. The CDR3 coding sequence is TGCGCCAGCAGCCAAGATGGGCGAGGGCGGGACAATGAGCAGTTCTTC.

This clone was recorded a few times. The J gene is TRBJ2-3, the V gene TRBV4-3; 7 bases agree with TRBD1. After removal of 0 bases from V and 5 bases from J, the junction contained 8 bases not matched to a gene. Germline values: CDR1 LGHNA, CDR2 YSLEER. This CDR3 contains 16 residues. CDR3 nucleotide sequence: TGCGCCAGCAGCCAAGAAACTAGGGGGCTGATAGATACGCAGTATTTT. This sequence encodes CASSQETRGLIDTQYF.

The chain is built from TRBV7-6 and TRBJ2-2, with a weak D call TRBD2 (6 bases). The CDR3 contains 16 residues. V gave up 5 bases and J gave up 5 bases, with 18 bases separating them. CDR1 and CDR2 from the germline V gene are SGHVS and FNYEAQ. CDR3 amino acids: CASSSGRAGRTGELFF. The CDR3, as DNA: TGTGCCAGCAGCAGCGGCAGGGCGGGAAGGACCGGGGAGCTGTTTTTT.

This chain links TRBV27 with TRBJ2-3; 14 bases are a match to TRBD2. CDR3 size: 18 residues. Germline V lookup: CDR1 MNHEY, CDR2 SMNVEV (reference sequence). The V and J ends lost 5 bases and 6 bases, in that order; junction bases with no gene match: 13. The CDR3 DNA reads as TGTGCCAGCAGTCAAAGACTAGCGGGAGGGTCCGGGGGGGATACGCAGTATTTT. Protein: CASSQRLAGGSGGDTQYF.